Listed here are 18 T cell receptor beta chains from one sample, sequenced in a study of blood T cell repertoires in COVID-19. Produced via immunoSEQ multiplex PCR; TCRdb's table is partial and in-frame only. Found here are under 200,000 clones, around 83% of them singletons; the top ten hold 0.99%. What was sequenced was peripheral blood. These receptor sequences come from a man in his late teens or twenties with acute or convalescent COVID-19.

This rearrangement joins TRBV7-9 to TRBJ2-3; D possibly corresponds to TRBD2 (6 bases). This CDR3 comprises 16 residues. V was trimmed by 5 bases and J by 0 bases, leaving 15 bases between them. Germline CDR1 SEHNR, CDR2 FQNEAQ (reference sequence). The CDR3 DNA follows: TGTGCCAGCAGCGGGGGGACCTATTCTAGCACAGATACGCAGTATTTT. Translated, it gives CASSGGTYSSTDTQYF.

The chain couples TRBV6-1 to TRBJ1-5; D gene unclear. The CDR3 loop spans 13 amino acids. Looked up from germline, CDR1 is MNHNS and CDR2 is SASEGT. V was clipped by 0 bases and J by 7 bases, with 7 bases between them. CDR3 loop: CASSEAVGQPQHF. The CDR3, as DNA: TGTGCCAGCAGTGAAGCTGTGGGCCAGCCCCAGCATTTT.

The chain recombines TRBV3-1 (or the pseudogene TRBV3-2) with TRBJ1-2; the match to TRBD1 covers 9 bases. This CDR3 is 14 amino acids long. CDR1 LGHDT and CDR2 YNNKEL come from the germline V gene (reference sequence). V was pared by 4 bases and J by 8 bases, with 8 bases of the junction left unmatched. The CDR3: CASSREGQGKGYTF. CDR3 nucleotide sequence: TGTGCCAGCAGCCGCGAGGGACAGGGCAAGGGCTACACCTTC.

This clone is a singleton in its sample. The V gene is TRBV3-1 (or the pseudogene TRBV3-2), the J gene TRBJ2-7, with D maybe TRBD1 (6 bases). Deletions cut 9 bases from V and 4 bases from J, with 22 bases between. The CDR3 has 15 residues. Per germline, CDR1 LGHDT and CDR2 YNNKEL (reference sequence). The CDR3 region has the DNA TGTGCCAGTTCTCGCATGGCAACAGGGAATTACGAGCAGTACTTC. This translates into CASSRMATGNYEQYF.

Points on this clone: A junction boundary mismatches the germline segment, possibly from a read error. The chain has TRBV2 and TRBJ1-2; 8 nucleotides agree with TRBD1. CDR1 and CDR2 (germline): SNHLY, FYNNEI. The CDR3 is made up of 13 amino acids. CDR3 in DNA: TGTGCCAGCAGGCTCCTGACAGGGGATGGGTACGACTTC. It codes for CASRLLTGDGYDF.

The chain carries TRBV14 and TRBJ2-7; D unresolved. Looked up from germline, CDR1 is SGHDN and CDR2 is FVKESK. The CDR3 is made up of 16 amino acids. Trimming took off 6 bases at V and 3 bases at J, with 21 bases between the two ends. The CDR3 DNA reads TGTGCCAGCAGGCAACTGGGCGCATCGATCCACTACGAGCAGTACGTC. It specifies CASRQLGASIHYEQYV.

This chain uses TRBV19 with TRBJ1-4, with D possibly matching TRBD1 (6 bases). This CDR3 has 15 amino acids. Germline V gives CDR1 LNHDA, CDR2 SQIVND (reference sequence). Trimming took off 4 bases at V and 0 bases at J, with 9 bases between the two ends. The CDR3 protein is CASSTGDSTNEKLFF. DNA for the CDR3: TGTGCCAGTAGTACAGGGGATTCAACTAATGAAAAACTGTTTTTT.

The sample holds one count of this clone. The chain joins TRBV12-5 to TRBJ2-1, with D possibly TRBD1 on 6 matching bases. CDR1 and CDR2 from the germline V gene are LGHNT and FRNRAP. V was trimmed by 0 bases and J by 4 bases, leaving 10 bases between them. The CDR3 is 15 amino acids. As DNA, the CDR3 is TGTGCTAGTGGTTTGGTACCCAGGGGTTACAATGAGCAGTTCTTC. Translation gives CASGLVPRGYNEQFF.

The chain carries TRBV7-9 and TRBJ2-5; 7 bases fit TRBD1. The ends lost 5 bases at V and 0 bases at J; junction bases unmatched: 3. There are 14 residues in the CDR3. CDR1 and CDR2 (germline): SEHNR, FQNEAQ (reference sequence). In DNA form, the CDR3 reads TGTGCCAGCAGCGAGGGACAGTACCAAGAGACCCAGTACTTC. Its protein is CASSEGQYQETQYF. Supplemented by reference TRBV7-9 and TRBJ2-5, the full variable domain reads DTGVSQNPRHKITKRGQNVTFRCDPISEHNRLYWYRQTLGQGPEFLTYFQNEAQLEKSRLLSDRFSAERPKGSFSTLEIQRTEQGDSAMYLCASSEGQYQETQYFGPGTRLLVL.

The chain couples TRBV28 to TRBJ1-1; D call uncertain. The germline V gene encodes CDR1 MDHEN and CDR2 SYDVKM. Deletions cut 2 bases from V and 10 bases from J, with 11 bases between. This CDR3 contains 12 residues. For the CDR3, the DNA is TGTGCCAGCAGTTTACCCAGGCTGTCAGCTTTCTTT. This codes for CASSLPRLSAFF.

This clone was seen a single time. The chain employs TRBV19 and TRBJ2-3; TRBD2 agrees at 7 bases. The CDR3 spans 17 residues. V lost 3 bases to trimming and J lost 2 bases; unmatched junction nucleotides: 11. The germline V gene encodes CDR1 LNHDA and CDR2 SQIVND (reference sequence). The CDR3 here is CASSMGRSGASTDTQYF. DNA of the CDR3: TGTGCCAGTAGTATGGGGAGGAGCGGGGCCTCCACAGATACGCAGTATTTT.

This clone was counted a single time. The chain couples TRBV6-1 to TRBJ2-3, with 8 bases fitting TRBD2. Looked up from germline, CDR1 is MNHNS and CDR2 is SASEGT. The CDR3 is 18 amino acids. The trim removed 1 base at V and 2 bases at J, leaving 11 bases unmatched. For the CDR3, the DNA is TGTGCCAGCAGTGAAGATAAAACAGCGGGGGAATTCACAGATACGCAGTATTTT. It codes for CASSEDKTAGEFTDTQYF.

This clone was counted once. In nucleotides, the CDR3 is TGTGCCAGCAGTGATGACAGGGTCCGCAATCAGCCCCAGCATTTT. It is translated as CASSDDRVRNQPQHF. This chain uses TRBV2 with TRBJ1-5, with 7 bases aligning to TRBD1. The CDR3 is 15 amino acids. V lost 3 bases to trimming and J lost 2 bases; unmatched junction nucleotides: 4. Germline CDR1 reads SNHLY; CDR2 reads FYNNEI.

In the case of this clone: Other DNA variants within this sample encode the same CDR3. The genes are TRBV2 and TRBJ2-1; TRBD2 matches at 11 bases. CDR1 is SNHLY, CDR2 FYNNEI, per germline. The CDR3 has 15 amino acids. The trim removed 4 bases at V and 3 bases at J, leaving 2 bases unmatched. The CDR3 loop reads CASSGLAGSYNEQFF. DNA for the CDR3: TGTGCCAGCAGTGGACTAGCGGGGAGCTACAATGAGCAGTTCTTC.

The rearrangement uses TRBV11-2 and TRBJ1-1, with a weak D call TRBD1 (6 bases). Germline-derived CDR1 and CDR2 are SGHAT and FQNNGV. This CDR3 has 14 amino acids. Between the trimmed V and J ends, which lost 1 base and 4 bases, there was a span of 10 bases. The CDR3 DNA reads as TGTGCCAGCAGCTTAGGTCAAGGGGGCACTGAAGCTTTCTTT. It codes for CASSLGQGGTEAFF.

Points on this clone: This specimen includes other DNA sequences encoding the same CDR3. CDR3: CASSLDRNYGYTF. In DNA, the CDR3 is TGTGCCAGCAGCTTGGACAGGAACTATGGCTACACCTTC. The V gene is TRBV5-4, the J gene TRBJ1-2; D is perhaps TRBD1 (5 bases). The germline V and J ends were trimmed by 0 bases and 2 bases, with 5 bases remaining between them. This CDR3 has 13 residues. Germline CDR1 is SGHNT and CDR2 is YYREEE (reference sequence).

The genes are TRBV20-1 and TRBJ1-4, with 7 bases lining up with TRBD1. V gave up 3 bases and J gave up 0 bases; unmatched junction bases: 1. The CDR3 totals 14 residues. Germline loops: CDR1 DFQATT, CDR2 SNEGSKA (reference sequence). CDR3 loop: CSASGTATNEKLFF. The DNA of the CDR3 is TGCAGTGCTAGTGGGACAGCAACTAATGAAAAACTGTTTTTT.

This chain uses TRBV6-1 with TRBJ1-3; TRBD1 is a possible D gene (5 bases). The CDR3 runs 19 residues. Trimming removed 0 bases at V and 0 bases at J, with 18 bases between. Germline V CDR1 and CDR2: MNHNS, SASEGT. For the CDR3, the DNA is TGTGCCAGCAGTGAAGCGCATGCAGGACATACAAACTCTGGAAACACCATATATTTT. It is translated as CASSEAHAGHTNSGNTIYF.